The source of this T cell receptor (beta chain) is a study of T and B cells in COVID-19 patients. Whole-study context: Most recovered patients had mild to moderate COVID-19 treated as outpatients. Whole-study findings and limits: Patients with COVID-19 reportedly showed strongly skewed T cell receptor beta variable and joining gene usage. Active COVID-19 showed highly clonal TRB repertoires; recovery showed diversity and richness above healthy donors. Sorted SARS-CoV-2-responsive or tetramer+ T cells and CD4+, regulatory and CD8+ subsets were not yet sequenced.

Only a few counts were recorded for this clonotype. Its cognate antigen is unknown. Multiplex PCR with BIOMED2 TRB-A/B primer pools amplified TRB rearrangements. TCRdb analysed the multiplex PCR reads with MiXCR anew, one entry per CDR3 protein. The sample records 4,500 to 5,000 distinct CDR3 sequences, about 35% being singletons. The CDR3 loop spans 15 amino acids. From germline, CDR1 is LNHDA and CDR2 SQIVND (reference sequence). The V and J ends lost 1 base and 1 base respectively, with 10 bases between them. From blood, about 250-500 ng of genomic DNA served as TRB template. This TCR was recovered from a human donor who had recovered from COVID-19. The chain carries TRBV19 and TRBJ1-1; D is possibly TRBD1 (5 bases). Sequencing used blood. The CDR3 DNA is TGTGCCAGTAGTATAGGGGGACGAAGGAACACTGAAGCTTTCTTT. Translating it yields CASSIGGRRNTEAFF.